The 9 T cell receptor beta chains below all came from one sample that was sequenced in a study of T cell responses to AZD1222 COVID-19 vaccine (dated by TCRdb to 2020 to 2023). This sample's time point label indicates: baseline before first vaccination. The library was prepared using the immunoSEQ multiplex PCR assay. TCRdb took this table from immuneACCESS and kept in-frame rearrangements with V and J called. Such tables lack part of the clones; where checked against another copy, unresolved V genes explain under half of the gap, and the rest is unexplained. The table for this sample lists fewer than 200,000 clones; 90% to 95% of them were counted only once. Approximately 2.5% of the sample is in the top ten clones. This specimen was peripheral blood, taken on day 0 of AZD1222 vaccination. These receptors were taken from an adult in good health.

The chain uses TRBV29-1 and TRBJ2-7; TRBD1 matches at 11 bases. V lost 3 bases and J lost 1; bases outside the gene matches: 2. Germline lookup yields CDR1 SQVTM and CDR2 ANQGSEA. The CDR3 spans 14 residues. CDR3 nucleotides: TGCAGCGTTGACGGGACAGGGGGGTCCTACGAGCAGTACTTC. This gives the protein CSVDGTGGSYEQYF.

The chain employs TRBV27 and TRBJ2-7; possibly TRBD1 or TRBD2 for D (5 bases each). Germline CDR1 is MNHEY and CDR2 is SMNVEV (reference sequence). The CDR3 is 15 amino acids. The V gene lost 0 bases and the J gene lost 4 bases, with 13 bases spanning the gap. CDR3: CASSLSAMGDYEQYF. As DNA, the CDR3 is TGTGCCAGCAGTTTATCGGCTATGGGGGATTACGAGCAGTACTTC.

The genes are TRBV6-5 and TRBJ1-4; D uncertain. This CDR3 has 11 amino acids. Trimming cost V 6 bases and J 5 bases, with 4 bases left between them. CDR1 and CDR2 from the germline V gene are MNHEY and SVGAGI. CDR3 residues: CASSWNEKLFF. In nucleotides, the CDR3 is TGTGCCAGCAGCTGGAATGAAAAACTGTTTTTT.

CDR3 in DNA: TGTGCCAGCAGCCAAGATGGTAGCAGCTCCTACGAGCAGTACTTC. This gives the protein CASSQDGSSSYEQYF. J is TRBJ2-7 and V is TRBV4-2; no definite D call. CDR1 and CDR2 from the germline V gene are LGHNA and YNFKEQ. V lost 0 bases and J lost 0, with 9 bases in between. The CDR3 covers 15 residues.

A few counts support this clone. The chain's CDR3 is CAISESTANTEAFF. The DNA for the CDR3 is TGTGCCATCAGTGAGTCGACAGCGAACACTGAAGCTTTCTTT. The chain carries TRBV10-3 and TRBJ1-1, with a possible D match to TRBD1 (5 bases). The V gene lost 0 bases and the J gene lost 1 base, with 6 bases spanning the gap. CDR3 length equals 14 residues. The V gene's germline CDR1 is ENHRY and CDR2 SYGVKD.

The rearrangement joins TRBV2 to TRBJ1-2; D may be TRBD1 (6 bases). This CDR3 is 15 amino acids long. V was pared by 6 bases and J by 4 bases, with 18 bases between. The germline V gene encodes CDR1 SNHLY and CDR2 FYNNEI. For the CDR3, the DNA is TGTGCCAGCAGGCCTCGACCAGGGGCGGTCTATGGCTACACCTTC. Protein: CASRPRPGAVYGYTF.

V is TRBV7-2 and J is TRBJ1-2; a weak D match, TRBD1 (6 bases). The CDR3 is made up of 15 amino acids. Trimming stripped 4 bases from V and 4 bases from J, with 16 bases between. CDR1 and CDR2 (germline): SGHTA, FQGNSA. For the CDR3, the DNA is TGTGCCAGCAGCTCGATGGCTGGACAGATCTATGGCTACACCTTC. This gives the protein CASSSMAGQIYGYTF.

The chain links TRBV25-1 to TRBJ1-1; D is uncertain. In germline, CDR1 is MGHDK, CDR2 SYGVNS. V was cut by 3 bases and J by 2 bases, with 10 bases left in between. The CDR3 is made up of 14 amino acids. The CDR3 loop is CASSEFGLNTEAFF. CDR3 nucleotides: TGTGCCAGCAGTGAGTTTGGTCTAAACACTGAAGCTTTCTTT.

Concerning this clone itself: A read error may produce the germline difference seen at one junction end. The V gene is TRBV5-4, the J gene TRBJ2-5, with D maybe TRBD2 (5 bases). The CDR3 runs to 15 residues. CDR1 and CDR2 (germline): SGHNT, YYREEE (reference sequence). The CDR3 reads CASSLGLPVREPQYF. CDR3 DNA sequence: TGTGCCAGCAGCCTCGGACTCCCAGTTCGAGAGCCCCAGTACTTC. The full variable domain, its missing parts supplied by reference TRBV5-4 and TRBJ2-5, is ETGVTQSPTHLIKTRGQQVTLRCSSQSGHNTVSWYQQALGQGPQFIFQYYREEENGRGNFPPRFSGLQFPNYSSELNVNALELDDSALYLCASSLGLPVREPQYFGPGTRLLVL.